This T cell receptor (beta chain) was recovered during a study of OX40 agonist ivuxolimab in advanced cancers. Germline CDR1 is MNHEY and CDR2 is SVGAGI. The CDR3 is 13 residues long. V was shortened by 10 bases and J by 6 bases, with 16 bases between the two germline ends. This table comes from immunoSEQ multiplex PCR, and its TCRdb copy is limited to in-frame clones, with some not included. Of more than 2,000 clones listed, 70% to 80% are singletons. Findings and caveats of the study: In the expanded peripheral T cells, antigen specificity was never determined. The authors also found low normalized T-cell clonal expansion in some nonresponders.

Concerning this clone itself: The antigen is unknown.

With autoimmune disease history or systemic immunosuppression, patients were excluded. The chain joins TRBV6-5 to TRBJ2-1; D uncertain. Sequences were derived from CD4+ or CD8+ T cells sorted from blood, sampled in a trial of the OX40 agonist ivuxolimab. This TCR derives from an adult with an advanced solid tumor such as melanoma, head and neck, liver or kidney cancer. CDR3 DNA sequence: TGTGCCACCCAGCCCTTAGAATCCAATGAGCAGTTCTTC. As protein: CATQPLESNEQFF.